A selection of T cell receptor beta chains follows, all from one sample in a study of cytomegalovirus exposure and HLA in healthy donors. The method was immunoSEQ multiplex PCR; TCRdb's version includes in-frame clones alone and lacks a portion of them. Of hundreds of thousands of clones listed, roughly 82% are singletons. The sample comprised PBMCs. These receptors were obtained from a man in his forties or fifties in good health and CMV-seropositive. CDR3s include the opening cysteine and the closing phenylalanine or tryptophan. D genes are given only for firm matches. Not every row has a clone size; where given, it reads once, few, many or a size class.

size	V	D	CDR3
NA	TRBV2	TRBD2	CASGVSSGRYEQFF
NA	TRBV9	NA	CASSPGTLNQPQHF
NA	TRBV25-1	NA	CASSEPAGTPYEQYF
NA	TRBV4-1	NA	CASSKPPGEKLFF
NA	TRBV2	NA	CASRNRGLNTGELFF
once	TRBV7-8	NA	CASSRKDSNTEAFF
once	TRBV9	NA	CASSEGEGRAYEQYF
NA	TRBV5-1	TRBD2	CASSLAYIAGYSGANVLTF
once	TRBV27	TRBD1	CASSLARGNGEQFF
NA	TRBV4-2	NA	CASSQVLTFSSGNTIYF
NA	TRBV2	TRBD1	CASRGDRAPQHF
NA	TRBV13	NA	CASSLETQADREQYF
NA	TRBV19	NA	CASSIDLGNEQFF
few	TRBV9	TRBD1	CASSVGGQGALRVSYNEQFF
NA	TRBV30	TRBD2	CAWTREVYSGANVLTF
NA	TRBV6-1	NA	CASSEGWTTIYEQYF
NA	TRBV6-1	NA	CASSEARGNQETQYF
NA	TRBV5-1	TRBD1	CASSLVGQGSSGSGEQFF
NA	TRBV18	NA	CASSQLTDSFYGYTF
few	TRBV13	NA	CASSLERSYGYTF
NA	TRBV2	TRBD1	CGSDRQGLNTEAFF
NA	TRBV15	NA	CATQQGVGGGYTF